What follows are 28 T cell receptor beta chains derived from one specimen sequenced in a study of blood T cell repertoires in COVID-19. Some clones are missing from TCRdb's copy, which holds only in-frame ones; the method was immunoSEQ multiplex PCR. The sample shows more than 300,000 clones, about 89% of them seen only once. Sequenced: peripheral blood. These receptors originate from a woman aged 30 to 39 with COVID-19, enrolled during active disease.

The rearrangement joins TRBV7-3 to TRBJ2-3; maybe TRBD2 (5 bases). This CDR3 is 15 amino acids long. CDR1 is SGHTA, CDR2 FQGTGA, per germline. With 2 bases removed from V and 1 base from J, the gap between germline ends came to 10 bases. DNA for the CDR3: TGTGCCAGCAGCTTAGTCCGGGGAGGCACAGATACGCAGTATTTT. Protein sequence: CASSLVRGGTDTQYF.

The rearrangement links TRBV5-4 to TRBJ1-2; TRBD1 matches 7 bases. The CDR3 extends over 14 amino acids. Germline V CDR1 and CDR2: SGHNT, YYREEE (reference sequence). V was clipped by 4 bases and J by 8 bases; unmatched bases: 11. CDR3 region: CASSMTGIPPGYTF. The DNA for the CDR3 is TGTGCCAGCAGCATGACAGGGATCCCCCCCGGCTACACCTTC. The full variable domain, in which reference TRBV5-4 and TRBJ1-2 provide the parts outside the CDR3, is ETGVTQSPTHLIKTRGQQVTLRCSSQSGHNTVSWYQQALGQGPQFIFQYYREEENGRGNFPPRFSGLQFPNYSSELNVNALELDDSALYLCASSMTGIPPGYTFGSGTRLTVV.

The rearrangement joins TRBV6-4 to TRBJ2-1; no reliable D call. This CDR3 region has 13 residues. V lost 2 bases and J 8 bases, leaving 10 bases between the germline ends. CDR1 and CDR2 (germline): MRHNA, SNTAGT. The CDR3 sequence: CASSDRGFHEQFF. The CDR3 DNA reads TGTGCCAGCAGTGACCGAGGATTCCATGAGCAGTTCTTC.

The CDR3 DNA follows: TGTGCCAGCAGCCAACGGACTAGCTGGGCAGATACGCAGTATTTT. Translation gives CASSQRTSWADTQYF. V gene TRBV11-2 combines with J gene TRBJ2-3; 8 nucleotides align to TRBD2. The CDR3 runs to 15 residues. Germline assignment: CDR1 SGHAT and CDR2 FQNNGV. V lost 5 bases and J lost 4; bases outside the gene matches: 8.

The rearrangement links TRBV24-1 to TRBJ2-1, with TRBD2 identical over 10 bases. CDR3 length: 16 amino acids. The germline CDR1 and CDR2 sequences are KGHDR and SFDVKD. The V and J ends lost 0 bases and 5 bases, in that order; junction bases with no gene match: 3. CDR3 sequence (DNA): TGTGCCACCAGTGATTTGGCTAGCGGGAGTCACAATGAGCAGTTCTTC. The encoded protein is CATSDLASGSHNEQFF.

This chain joins TRBV7-9 and TRBJ2-3; 8 bases align to TRBD2. The CDR3 has 14 amino acids. In germline, CDR1 is SEHNR, CDR2 FQNEAQ (reference sequence). With 5 bases clipped from V and 4 bases from J, the junction kept 5 bases outside the gene matches. The CDR3 DNA is TGTGCCAGCAGCATTAGCGGGAAGGCAGATACGCAGTATTTT. This gives the protein CASSISGKADTQYF.

The chain is built from TRBV7-2 and TRBJ2-3; 7 bases agree with TRBD1. This CDR3 has 15 residues. The V gene's germline CDR1 is SGHTA and CDR2 FQGNSA. Trimming removed 3 bases from V and 2 bases from J; junction bases left unmatched: 5. The CDR3 sequence is CASSFQQGLTDTQYF. CDR3 DNA sequence: TGTGCCAGCAGCTTCCAACAGGGGCTCACAGATACGCAGTATTTT. Full variable domain (outside the CDR3, taken from reference TRBV7-2 and TRBJ2-3): GAGVSQSPSNKVTEKGKDVELRCDPISGHTALYWYRQSLGQGLEFLIYFQGNSAPDKSGLPSDRFSAERTGGSVSTLTIQRTQQEDSAVYLCASSFQQGLTDTQYFGPGTRLTVL.

This rearrangement joins TRBV4-1 to TRBJ2-7; TRBD1 is a possible D gene (5 bases). The CDR3 extends over 15 amino acids. CDR1 is MGHRA, CDR2 YSYEKL, per germline. Trimming cost V 4 bases and J 1 base, with 14 bases left between them. CDR3 nucleotide sequence: TGCGCCAGCAGCCCCGCCAGCAGGGATTCCTACGAGCAGTACTTC. It translates to CASSPASRDSYEQYF.

The V call is TRBV29-1, the J call TRBJ1-1; perhaps TRBD1 as D (5 bases). The V gene's germline CDR1 is SQVTM and CDR2 ANQGSEA. V was clipped by 6 bases and J by 1 base, with 12 bases between them. This CDR3 has 13 amino acids. The DNA for the CDR3 is TGCAGCGTGGGGGGTTGGCAGAACACTGAAGCTTTCTTT. Translating gives CSVGGWQNTEAFF.

The chain recombines TRBV5-4 with TRBJ2-2; 13 bases line up with TRBD2. Trimming took 0 bases from V and 7 from J; bases not matched to a gene: 6. The CDR3 totals 17 residues. Germline V gene sequence: CDR1 SGHNT, CDR2 YYREEE (reference sequence). The CDR3 DNA reads TGTGCCAGCAGCTTGGGATGGACTAGCGGGAGAAGCGGGGAGCTGTTTTTT. Translation: CASSLGWTSGRSGELFF.

This clone is a singleton in its sample. The rearrangement uses TRBV2 and TRBJ2-2; the D gene is possibly TRBD2 (6 bases). This CDR3 has 15 residues. In germline, CDR1 is SNHLY, CDR2 FYNNEI. V was cut by 2 bases and J by 4 bases, with 11 bases left in between. CDR3 protein: CASSETGVGTGELFF. The CDR3 DNA sequence: TGTGCCAGCAGTGAAACGGGAGTGGGCACCGGGGAGCTGTTTTTT.

The chain uses TRBV5-1 and TRBJ2-1, with TRBD2 as a possible D gene (5 bases). Germline CDR1 is SGHRS and CDR2 is YFSETQ. Trimming took 0 bases from V and 10 from J, leaving 11 bases between them. This CDR3 is built from 13 residues. The CDR3 protein is CASSLEAAGEQFF. DNA for the CDR3: TGCGCCAGCAGCTTGGAGGCGGCGGGCGAGCAGTTCTTC.

The chain is built from TRBV28 and TRBJ2-1; 7 nucleotides agree with TRBD2. Germline V lookup: CDR1 MDHEN, CDR2 SYDVKM. The CDR3 is 14 residues long. V shed 6 bases and J 8 bases; nucleotides not matched to a gene: 10. CDR3 sequence reads: CASSSAGSRDEQFF. CDR3 in DNA: TGTGCCAGCAGCTCAGCGGGGTCCCGGGATGAGCAGTTCTTC.

The chain uses TRBV5-1 and TRBJ1-5; D possibly corresponds to TRBD1 (6 bases). The germline V gene has CDR1 SGHRS and CDR2 YFSETQ. V lost 5 bases to trimming and J lost 2 bases, with 14 bases between them. The CDR3 is 15 residues long. The CDR3 DNA reads TGCGCCAGCAGTCCAGGGGTGGATCGCAATCAGCCCCAGCATTTT. Its translation is CASSPGVDRNQPQHF.

The rearrangement links TRBV9 to TRBJ2-3, with D possibly TRBD2 on 6 matching bases. Germline V gene sequence: CDR1 SGDLS, CDR2 YYNGEE. Trimming shortened V by 4 bases and J by 3 bases, and 24 bases separated the two germline ends. The CDR3 consists of 18 residues. Written as DNA, the CDR3 is TGTGCCAGCAGCCCGTACCGCCTAGTAACGGGAGTGACAGATACGCAGTATTTT. This sequence encodes CASSPYRLVTGVTDTQYF.

The CDR3 sequence: CARSRREGSTDTQYF. The CDR3 bases are TGTGCCAGAAGCCGTCGGGAGGGGAGCACAGATACGCAGTATTTT. The V gene is TRBV5-3, the J gene TRBJ2-3; TRBD2 agrees at 8 bases. TRBV5-3 is given ORF status, its function remaining uncertain. This CDR3 region has 15 residues. With 4 bases clipped from V and 0 bases from J, the junction kept 4 bases outside the gene matches.

The J gene is TRBJ1-1, the V gene TRBV19, with 9 nucleotides matching TRBD1. The CDR3 extends over 14 amino acids. Per the germline V gene, CDR1 is LNHDA and CDR2 is SQIVND (reference sequence). V gave up 3 bases and J gave up 4 bases; unmatched junction bases: 3. For the CDR3, the DNA is TGTGCCAGTAGTATGACAGGGGGAAGCACTGAAGCTTTCTTT. It specifies CASSMTGGSTEAFF.

The chain employs TRBV19 and TRBJ1-2; TRBD1 might be the D (6 bases). CDR3 length: 15 amino acids. V was cut by 4 bases and J by 4 bases, with 16 bases left in between. Looked up from germline, CDR1 is LNHDA and CDR2 is SQIVND (reference sequence). CDR3 protein: CASSTLDRSSYGYTF. CDR3 DNA: TGTGCCAGTAGTACCCTCGACAGGTCCTCCTATGGCTACACCTTC.

The chain uses TRBV5-4 and TRBJ2-3; 9 bases are shared with TRBD2. Trimming removed 5 bases from V and 0 bases from J; junction bases left unmatched: 7. Germline V gives CDR1 SGHNT, CDR2 YYREEE (reference sequence). The length of the CDR3 is 16 residues. CDR3 sequence: CASSSARGGSTDTQYF. DNA for the CDR3: TGTGCCAGCAGTTCAGCGCGGGGGGGAAGCACAGATACGCAGTATTTT.

V and J are TRBV5-1 and TRBJ2-2, with 8 bases identical to TRBD1. CDR3 length equals 15 residues. The ends lost 4 bases at V and 6 bases at J; junction bases unmatched: 8. In germline, CDR1 is SGHRS, CDR2 YFSETQ. The CDR3 is CASSKGQGWAGELFF. The CDR3 bases are TGCGCCAGCAGCAAAGGACAGGGATGGGCCGGGGAGCTGTTTTTT.

This rearrangement joins TRBV7-8 to TRBJ1-3; D call uncertain. The CDR3 totals 15 residues. With 5 bases removed from V and 0 bases from J, the gap between germline ends came to 11 bases. Germline V lookup: CDR1 SGHVS, CDR2 FQNEAQ. CDR3 sequence (DNA): TGTGCCAGCAGCCAACCGGGAAGCTCTGGAAACACCATATATTTT. Translated, it gives CASSQPGSSGNTIYF.

The CDR3 here is CASSGEGLEQYF. CDR3 nucleotide sequence: TGTGCCAGCAGCGGGGAGGGACTAGAGCAGTACTTC. The J gene is TRBJ2-7, the V gene TRBV9; 7 bases line up with TRBD2. Per the germline V gene, CDR1 is SGDLS and CDR2 is YYNGEE. The CDR3 runs to 12 residues. The ends lost 3 bases at V and 7 bases at J; junction bases unmatched: 4.

This chain connects TRBV6-5 to TRBJ2-7, with 8 bases that match TRBD2. The CDR3 has 15 residues. Germline CDR1 reads MNHEY; CDR2 reads SVGAGI. The V gene end was trimmed by 4 bases and the J gene end by 6 bases; junction bases not matched to a gene: 11. The CDR3 sequence: CASSWELSGRSEQYF. DNA of the CDR3: TGTGCCAGCAGTTGGGAGTTGAGCGGGAGAAGCGAGCAGTACTTC.

CDR3 region: CASSLSARGVHTF. The DNA of the CDR3 is TGTGCCAGCAGTTTATCTGCCAGGGGCGTCCACACCTTC. The chain employs TRBV28 and TRBJ1-2; D possibly corresponds to TRBD1 (6 bases). The V gene lost 1 base and the J gene lost 12 bases, with 15 bases spanning the gap. The CDR3 contains 13 residues. Germline V gene data show CDR1 as MDHEN and CDR2 as SYDVKM.

This chain joins TRBV7-9 and TRBJ1-1; tentative D call: TRBD1 (5 bases). CDR1 and CDR2 (germline): SEHNR, FQNEAQ (reference sequence). V lost 7 bases, J lost 0 bases, and 9 bases lay in between. The CDR3 is 13 amino acids. The CDR3 DNA sequence: TGTGCCAGCATAGGACACCTGAACACTGAAGCTTTCTTT. Protein product: CASIGHLNTEAFF.

This chain links TRBV2 with TRBJ1-1; maybe TRBD1 (6 bases). CDR1 SNHLY and CDR2 FYNNEI come from the germline V gene. This CDR3 is 12 amino acids long. V shed 6 bases and J shed 4 bases, with 9 bases lying between them. The CDR3 nucleotides read TGTGCCAGCAGACAGGGTGGCACTGAAGCTTTCTTT. This translates into CASRQGGTEAFF.

Remarks on this clone: The sample has other DNA sequences that encode this CDR3 too. DNA of the CDR3: TGTGCCTGGACCCGACAGGGAAACACTGAAGCTTTCTTT. Its protein is CAWTRQGNTEAFF. This rearrangement joins TRBV30 to TRBJ1-1; 7 nucleotides line up with TRBD1. The CDR3 has 13 residues. Trimming at V came to 4 bases and at J to 2 bases, leaving 4 bases not matched to a gene. Germline values: CDR1 GTSNPN, CDR2 SVGIG (reference sequence).

CDR3 DNA: TGTGCCAGCAGTGACGGGAATTCACCCCTCCACTTT. Translated, it gives CASSDGNSPLHF. The chain recombines TRBV5-4 with TRBJ1-6, with unresolved D. V dropped 5 bases and J dropped 7 bases, with 7 bases sitting between them. In germline, CDR1 is SGHNT, CDR2 YYREEE (reference sequence). The CDR3 loop spans 12 amino acids.